This is a list of T cell receptor beta chains from one sample in a study of cytomegalovirus exposure and HLA in healthy donors. The assay was immunoSEQ multiplex PCR, and TCRdb's table has in-frame clones only and misses some. The table has about 110,000 clones, around 80% seen once. The source material was PBMCs. The receptors come from a man between 60 and 75 years old in good health and CMV-seronegative. CDR3s include the opening cysteine and the closing phenylalanine or tryptophan. A D gene is named only where the DNA matches it firmly. A row's size may be missing; if present it is once, few, many or a size class.

V,size,J,D,CDR3,DNA
TRBV27,NA,TRBJ1-5,TRBD1,CASRPGTGGTYSNQPQHF,TGTGCCAGCAGACCCGGGACAGGGGGCACTTATAGCAATCAGCCCCAGCATTTT
TRBV5-1,NA,TRBJ1-1,NA,CASSFPDAGTEAFF,TGCGCCAGCAGCTTCCCGGATGCCGGGACTGAAGCTTTCTTT
TRBV5-3,few,TRBJ1-2,TRBD1,CARSLPRDSTYGYTF,TGTGCCAGAAGCTTGCCCCGGGACAGCACCTATGGCTACACCTTC
TRBV9,NA,TRBJ1-2,NA,CASSAQGVANYGYTF,TGTGCCAGCAGCGCTCAGGGCGTAGCTAACTATGGCTACACCTTC
TRBV10-3,NA,TRBJ1-1,NA,CATRANTEAFF,TGTGCCACCCGAGCGAACACTGAAGCTTTCTTT
TRBV6-5,NA,TRBJ2-1,NA,CASSYSAGVEQFF,TGTGCCAGCAGTTATAGCGCAGGCGTTGAGCAGTTCTTC
TRBV19,few,TRBJ2-2,NA,CASRGSSNTGELFF,TGTGCCAGCAGAGGGTCTAGTAACACCGGGGAGCTGTTTTTT
TRBV19,NA,TRBJ2-1,TRBD2,CASSLGGDYNEQFF,TGTGCCAGTAGTCTCGGGGGGGACTACAATGAGCAGTTCTTC
TRBV5-1,NA,TRBJ2-3,TRBD2,CASSRGGERGAPYF,TGCGCCAGCAGCCGCGGAGGGGAGCGGGGGGCCCCGTATTTT
TRBV7-2,NA,TRBJ1-5,NA,CASSTSGTTNQPQHF,TGTGCCAGCAGTACATCCGGGACAACCAATCAGCCCCAGCATTTT
TRBV2,NA,TRBJ2-1,NA,CASSEDQGIEQFF,TGTGCCAGCAGTGAAGACCAGGGGATTGAGCAGTTCTTC
TRBV29-1,NA,TRBJ2-3,NA,CSVGGPVPSTDTQYF,TGCAGCGTTGGGGGGCCGGTACCTAGCACAGATACGCAGTATTTT
TRBV5-1,NA,TRBJ1-1,NA,CASSDPQGGSTEAFF,TGCGCCAGCAGCGACCCACAGGGTGGGTCCACTGAAGCTTTCTTT
TRBV4-2,NA,TRBJ2-3,TRBD2,CASSVGTSGGQDTQYF,TGTGCCAGCAGCGTCGGGACTAGCGGGGGGCAGGATACGCAGTATTTT
TRBV4-2,few,TRBJ2-2,NA,CASSQDRRDITNTGELFF,TGTGCCAGCAGCCAGGACCGCCGGGACATCACGAACACCGGGGAGCTGTTTTTT
TRBV6-1,NA,TRBJ1-5,NA,CASSPRGNQPQHF,TGTGCCAGCAGTCCCAGGGGCAATCAGCCCCAGCATTTT
TRBV13,NA,TRBJ2-2,TRBD2,CASTRYGGIGELFF,TGTGCCAGCACCCGGTACGGGGGGATCGGGGAGCTGTTTTTT
TRBV7-3,NA,TRBJ2-2,TRBD1,CASSPGQGRGNTGELFF,TGTGCCAGCAGCCCAGGACAGGGGCGGGGGAACACCGGGGAGCTGTTTTTT
TRBV6-6,few,TRBJ2-5,NA,CASSYSGSQETQYF,TGTGCCAGCAGTTACTCGGGGAGTCAAGAGACCCAGTACTTC
TRBV6-5,NA,TRBJ2-3,NA,CASSSWTDTDTQYF,TGTGCCAGCAGTTCCTGGACAGACACAGATACGCAGTATTTT
TRBV9,few,TRBJ2-3,TRBD1,CASSDRDRGGDTQYF,TGTGCCAGCAGCGACCGGGACAGGGGTGGAGATACGCAGTATTTT
TRBV4-1,NA,TRBJ2-1,TRBD2,CASSLSGWAGENEQFF,TGCGCCAGCAGCCTCAGCGGATGGGCGGGGGAGAATGAGCAGTTCTTC
TRBV30,NA,TRBJ1-2,NA,CAWSQGGAPYGYTF,TGTGCCTGGAGCCAAGGGGGGGCCCCGTATGGCTACACCTTC
TRBV7-9,NA,TRBJ2-5,NA,CASNKVDSRDQYF,TGTGCCAGCAACAAGGTAGACAGCCGTGACCAGTACTTC
TRBV18,once,TRBJ1-1,TRBD1,CASSGQGDTEAFF,TGTGCCAGCTCAGGACAGGGGGACACTGAAGCTTTCTTT
TRBV4-3,NA,TRBJ2-1,NA,CASSQKVAGSNEQFF,TGCGCCAGCAGCCAGAAAGTAGCCGGGAGCAATGAGCAGTTCTTC
TRBV18,few,TRBJ2-1,TRBD2,CASSLLAGGYNEQFF,TGTGCCAGCTCACTGCTAGCGGGGGGTTACAATGAGCAGTTCTTC
TRBV9,NA,TRBJ2-1,TRBD2,CASSALAGGPINEQFF,TGTGCCAGCAGCGCCCTAGCGGGGGGTCCGATAAATGAGCAGTTCTTC
TRBV7-3,NA,TRBJ1-1,NA,CASSPRSSSWTEAFF,TGTGCCAGCAGCCCCCGGTCATCGAGTTGGACTGAAGCTTTCTTT